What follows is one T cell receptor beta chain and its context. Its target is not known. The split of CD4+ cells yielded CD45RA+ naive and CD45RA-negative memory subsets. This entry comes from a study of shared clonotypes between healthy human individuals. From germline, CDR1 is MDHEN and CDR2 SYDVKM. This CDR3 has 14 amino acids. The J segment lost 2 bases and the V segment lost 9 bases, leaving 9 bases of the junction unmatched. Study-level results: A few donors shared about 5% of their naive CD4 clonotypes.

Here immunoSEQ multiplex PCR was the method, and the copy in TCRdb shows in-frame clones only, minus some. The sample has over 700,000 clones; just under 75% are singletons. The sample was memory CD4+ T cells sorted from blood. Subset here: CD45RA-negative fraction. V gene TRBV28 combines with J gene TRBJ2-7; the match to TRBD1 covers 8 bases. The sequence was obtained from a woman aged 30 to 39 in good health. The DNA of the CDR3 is TGTGCCAGTCGGAGGACAGGGATAGCCTACGAGCAGTACTTC. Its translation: CASRRTGIAYEQYF.